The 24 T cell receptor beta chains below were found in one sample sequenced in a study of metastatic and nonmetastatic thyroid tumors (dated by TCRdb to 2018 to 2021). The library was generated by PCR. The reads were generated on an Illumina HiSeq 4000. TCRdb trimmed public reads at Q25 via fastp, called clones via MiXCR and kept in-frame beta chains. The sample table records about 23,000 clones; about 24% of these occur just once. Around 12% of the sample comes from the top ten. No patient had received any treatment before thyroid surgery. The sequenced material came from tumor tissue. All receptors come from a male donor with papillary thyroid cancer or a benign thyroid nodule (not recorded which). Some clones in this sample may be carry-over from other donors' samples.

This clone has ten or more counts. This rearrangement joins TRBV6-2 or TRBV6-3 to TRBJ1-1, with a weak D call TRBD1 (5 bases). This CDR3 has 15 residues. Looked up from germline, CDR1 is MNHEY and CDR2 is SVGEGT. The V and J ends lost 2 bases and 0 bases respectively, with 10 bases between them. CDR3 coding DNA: TGTGCCAGCAGTTACGGGACCGTCATGAACACTGAAGCTTTCTTT. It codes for CASSYGTVMNTEAFF.

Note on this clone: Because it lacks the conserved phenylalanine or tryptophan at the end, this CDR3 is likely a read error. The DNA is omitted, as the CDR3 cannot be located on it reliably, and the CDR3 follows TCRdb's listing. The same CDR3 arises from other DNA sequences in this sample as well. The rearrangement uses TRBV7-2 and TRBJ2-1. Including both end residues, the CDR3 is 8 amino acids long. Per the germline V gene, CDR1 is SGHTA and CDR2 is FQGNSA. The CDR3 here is CASSCRIS.

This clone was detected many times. The CDR3 region has the DNA TGCAGTGCTGGGGGGGCTAGCGGGAGGGTTGAGCAGTTCTTC. Translating gives CSAGGASGRVEQFF. This chain joins TRBV20-1 and TRBJ2-1, with 12 bases lining up with TRBD2. Trimming took 5 bases from V and 9 from J; bases not matched to a gene: 8. The CDR3 has 14 amino acids. From germline, CDR1 is DFQATT and CDR2 SNEGSKA (reference sequence).

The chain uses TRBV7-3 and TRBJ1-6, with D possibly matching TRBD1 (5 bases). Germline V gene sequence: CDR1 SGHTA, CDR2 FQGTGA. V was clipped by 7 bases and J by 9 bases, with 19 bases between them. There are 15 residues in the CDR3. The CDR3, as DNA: TGTGCCAGCACCCCCAGGTACCAGGGCCTTTCACCCCTCCACTTT. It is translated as CASTPRYQGLSPLHF.

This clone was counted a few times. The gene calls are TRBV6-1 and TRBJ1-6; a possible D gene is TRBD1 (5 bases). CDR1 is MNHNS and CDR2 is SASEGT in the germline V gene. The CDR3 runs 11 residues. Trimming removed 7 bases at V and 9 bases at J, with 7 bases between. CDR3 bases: TGTGCCAGCATTGGGGGTTCACCCCTCCACTTT. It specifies CASIGGSPLHF.

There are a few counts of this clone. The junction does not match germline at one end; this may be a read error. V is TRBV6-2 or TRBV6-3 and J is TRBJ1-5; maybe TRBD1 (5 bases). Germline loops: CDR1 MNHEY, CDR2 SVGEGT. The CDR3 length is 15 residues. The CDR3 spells CASSYWEGPNQPKHF. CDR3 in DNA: TGTGCCAGCAGTTACTGGGAGGGGCCCAATCAGCCCAAGCATTTT.

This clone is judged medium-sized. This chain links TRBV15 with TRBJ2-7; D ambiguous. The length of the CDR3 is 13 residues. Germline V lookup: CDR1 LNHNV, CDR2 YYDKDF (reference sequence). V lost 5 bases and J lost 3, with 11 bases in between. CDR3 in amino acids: CATSYLGSYEQYF. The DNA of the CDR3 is TGTGCCACCAGCTACCTTGGAAGCTACGAGCAGTACTTC.

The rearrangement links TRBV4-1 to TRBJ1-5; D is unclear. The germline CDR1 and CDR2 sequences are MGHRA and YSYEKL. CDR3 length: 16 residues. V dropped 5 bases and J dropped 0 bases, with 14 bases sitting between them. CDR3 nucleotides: TGCGCCAGCAGCAATGAAGGACTTCTTAGCAATCAGCCCCAGCATTTT. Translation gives CASSNEGLLSNQPQHF.

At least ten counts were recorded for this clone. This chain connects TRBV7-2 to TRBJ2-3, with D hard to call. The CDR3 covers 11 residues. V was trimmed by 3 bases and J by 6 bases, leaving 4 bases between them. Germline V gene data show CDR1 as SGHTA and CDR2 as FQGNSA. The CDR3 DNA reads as TGTGCCAGCAGCTTTTTGGATACGCAGTATTTT. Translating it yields CASSFLDTQYF.

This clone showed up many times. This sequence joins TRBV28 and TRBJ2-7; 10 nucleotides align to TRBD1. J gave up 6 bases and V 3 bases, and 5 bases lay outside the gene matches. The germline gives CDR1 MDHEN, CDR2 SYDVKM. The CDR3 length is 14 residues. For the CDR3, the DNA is TGTGCCAGCAGTTTTGGGACAGGGGTAGCCGAGCAGTACTTC. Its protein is CASSFGTGVAEQYF.

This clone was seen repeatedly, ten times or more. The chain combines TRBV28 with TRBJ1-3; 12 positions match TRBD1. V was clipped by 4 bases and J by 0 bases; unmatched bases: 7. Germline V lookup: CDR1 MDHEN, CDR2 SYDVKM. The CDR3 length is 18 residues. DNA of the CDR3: TGTGCCAGCAGTTCACCCGGGACAGGGGGCTTCTCTGGAAACACCATATATTTT. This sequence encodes CASSSPGTGGFSGNTIYF.

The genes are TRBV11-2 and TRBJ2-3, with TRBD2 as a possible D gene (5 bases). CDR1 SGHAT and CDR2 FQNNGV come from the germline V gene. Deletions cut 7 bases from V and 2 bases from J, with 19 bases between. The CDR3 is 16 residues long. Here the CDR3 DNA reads TGTGCCAGCATCCCACTCCCCAGCGGTATCACAGATACGCAGTATTTT. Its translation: CASIPLPSGITDTQYF.

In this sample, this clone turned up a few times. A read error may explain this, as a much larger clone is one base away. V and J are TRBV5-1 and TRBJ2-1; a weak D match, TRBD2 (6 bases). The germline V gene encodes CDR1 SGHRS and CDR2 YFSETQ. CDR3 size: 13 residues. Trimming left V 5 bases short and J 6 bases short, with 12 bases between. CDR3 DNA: TGCGCCAGCAGGCGGGATGTCCTCAATGAGCAGTTCTTC. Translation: CASRRDVLNEQFF.

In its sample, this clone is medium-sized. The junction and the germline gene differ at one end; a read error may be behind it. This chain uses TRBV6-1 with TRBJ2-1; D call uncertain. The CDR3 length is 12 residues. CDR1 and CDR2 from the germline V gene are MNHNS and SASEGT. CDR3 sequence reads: CSSYTIYNEQFF. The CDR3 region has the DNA TGCTCGTCCTACACCATCTACAATGAGCAGTTCTTC.

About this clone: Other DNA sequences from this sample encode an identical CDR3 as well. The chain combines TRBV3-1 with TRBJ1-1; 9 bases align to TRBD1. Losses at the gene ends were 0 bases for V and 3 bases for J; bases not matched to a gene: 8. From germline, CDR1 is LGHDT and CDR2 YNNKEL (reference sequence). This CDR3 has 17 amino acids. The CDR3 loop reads CASSQDPTGGEDTEAFF. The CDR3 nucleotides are TGTGCCAGCAGCCAAGATCCGACAGGGGGAGAGGACACTGAAGCTTTCTTT.

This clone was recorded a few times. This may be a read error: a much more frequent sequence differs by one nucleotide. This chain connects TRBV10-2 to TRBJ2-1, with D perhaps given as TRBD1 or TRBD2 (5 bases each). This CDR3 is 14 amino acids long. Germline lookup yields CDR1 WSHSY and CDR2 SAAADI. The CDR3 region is CASMAGGDGAEHFF. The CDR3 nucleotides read TGCGCCAGCATGGCCGGAGGTGACGGGGCTGAGCATTTCTTC.

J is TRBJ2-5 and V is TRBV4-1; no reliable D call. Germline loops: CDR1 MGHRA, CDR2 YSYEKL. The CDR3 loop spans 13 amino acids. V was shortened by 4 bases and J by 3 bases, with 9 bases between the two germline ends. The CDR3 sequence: CASSPDNEETQYF. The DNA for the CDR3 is TGCGCCAGCAGCCCAGACAATGAAGAGACCCAGTACTTC.

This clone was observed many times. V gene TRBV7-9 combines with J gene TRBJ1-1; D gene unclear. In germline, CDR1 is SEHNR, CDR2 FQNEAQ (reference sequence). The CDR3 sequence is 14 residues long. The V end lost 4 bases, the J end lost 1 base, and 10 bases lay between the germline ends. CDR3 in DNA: TGTGCCAGCAGCTCGGAGGTGGGGAACACTGAAGCTTTCTTT. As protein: CASSSEVGNTEAFF.

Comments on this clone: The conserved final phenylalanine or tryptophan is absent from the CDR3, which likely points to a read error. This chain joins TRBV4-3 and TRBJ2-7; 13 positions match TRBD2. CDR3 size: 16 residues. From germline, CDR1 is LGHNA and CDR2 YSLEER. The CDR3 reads CDSSLGLAGVTNEQYY. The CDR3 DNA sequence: TGCGACAGCAGCCTAGGACTAGCGGGAGTGACGAACGAGCAGTACTAC.

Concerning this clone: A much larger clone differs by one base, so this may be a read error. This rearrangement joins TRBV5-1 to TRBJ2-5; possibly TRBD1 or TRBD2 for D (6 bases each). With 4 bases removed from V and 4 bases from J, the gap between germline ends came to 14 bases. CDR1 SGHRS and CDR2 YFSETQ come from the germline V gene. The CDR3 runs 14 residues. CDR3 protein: CASSPVGGPETQYF. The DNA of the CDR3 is TGCGCCAGCAGCCCAGTGGGGGGCCCAGAGACCCAGTACTTC.

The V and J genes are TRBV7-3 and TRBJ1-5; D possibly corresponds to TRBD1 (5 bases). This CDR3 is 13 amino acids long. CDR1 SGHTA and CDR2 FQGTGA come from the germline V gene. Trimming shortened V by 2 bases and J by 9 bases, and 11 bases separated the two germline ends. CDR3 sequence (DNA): TGTGCCAGCAGCTTAGGGCAGGGTCGGCCCCAGCATTTT. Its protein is CASSLGQGRPQHF.

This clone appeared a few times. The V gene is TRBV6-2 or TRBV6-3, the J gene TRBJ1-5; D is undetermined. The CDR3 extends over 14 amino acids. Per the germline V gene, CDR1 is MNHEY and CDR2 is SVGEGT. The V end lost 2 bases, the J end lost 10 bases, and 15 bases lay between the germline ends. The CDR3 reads CASSYPWAQHPQHF. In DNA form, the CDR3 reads TGTGCCAGCAGTTACCCGTGGGCGCAACATCCCCAGCATTTT.

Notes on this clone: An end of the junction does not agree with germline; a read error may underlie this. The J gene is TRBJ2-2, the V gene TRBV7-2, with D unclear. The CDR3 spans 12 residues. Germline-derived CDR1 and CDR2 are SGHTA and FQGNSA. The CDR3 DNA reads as TGTGCAAGCAGCTTCTACACCGTGGAGCTGTTTTTT. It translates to CASSFYTVELFF.

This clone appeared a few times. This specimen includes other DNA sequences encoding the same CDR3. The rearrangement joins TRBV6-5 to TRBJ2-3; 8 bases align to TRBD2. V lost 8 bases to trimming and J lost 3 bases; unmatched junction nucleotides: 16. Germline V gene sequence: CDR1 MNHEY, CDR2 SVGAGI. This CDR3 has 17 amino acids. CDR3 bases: TGTGCCAGCGTTGGAGGAGCGGGAGCCAGAGGAACAGATACGCAGTATTTT. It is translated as CASVGGAGARGTDTQYF.